Listed here are 7 T cell receptor beta chains from one sample, sequenced in a study of cytomegalovirus exposure and HLA in healthy donors. The PCR made use of 60 Vbeta and 13 Jbeta primers. Here immunoSEQ multiplex PCR was the method, and the copy in TCRdb shows in-frame clones only, minus some. The profile shows over 100,000 clones, roughly 80% of them singletons. The specimen was PBMCs. The source of these receptors is a male donor in good health and CMV-seronegative.

This clone was seen only a few times. The V gene is TRBV30, the J gene TRBJ2-5, with 8 positions matching TRBD2. With 5 bases clipped from V and 6 bases from J, the junction kept 14 bases outside the gene matches. Germline V gene lookup returns CDR1 GTSNPN and CDR2 SVGIG (reference sequence). The CDR3 is 15 amino acids. The CDR3 bases are TGTGCCTGGCTCCCTGTAGCGGGATGGGGGAAGACCCAGTACTTC. The encoded protein is CAWLPVAGWGKTQYF.

The CDR3: CASSLVTSGPDTQYF. CDR3 in DNA: TGTGCCAGCAGCTTGGTTACCAGCGGGCCAGATACGCAGTATTTT. This chain connects TRBV5-4 to TRBJ2-3; TRBD2 might be the D (6 bases). Trimming removed 0 bases from V and 4 bases from J, with 12 bases in between. Germline CDR1 SGHNT, CDR2 YYREEE (reference sequence). The CDR3 consists of 15 residues.

The J gene is TRBJ2-7, the V gene TRBV27; 8 nucleotides match TRBD2. With V trimmed by 4 bases and J by 2 bases, 4 bases remained unmatched. The germline V gene has CDR1 MNHEY and CDR2 SMNVEV (reference sequence). The CDR3 is 14 residues long. The DNA of the CDR3 is TGTGCCAGCAGTTCCACCGGGGGGGCCTACGAGCAGTACTTC. Encoded protein: CASSSTGGAYEQYF.

J is TRBJ2-6 and V is TRBV5-4; D is perhaps TRBD2 (6 bases). CDR3 length equals 15 residues. In germline, CDR1 is SGHNT, CDR2 YYREEE (reference sequence). V shed 0 bases and J shed 2 bases, with 6 bases lying between them. CDR3 loop: CASSLGGAGANVLTF. The CDR3 coding sequence is TGTGCCAGCAGCTTGGGGGGGGCTGGGGCCAACGTCCTGACTTTC.

The rearrangement uses TRBV7-9 and TRBJ1-1; D remains unclear. Germline-derived CDR1 and CDR2 are SEHNR and FQNEAQ (reference sequence). Deletions cut 8 bases from V and 0 bases from J, with 13 bases between. There are 14 residues in the CDR3. The CDR3 DNA reads as TGTGCCAGCTCCAACAGCCCGATGAACACTGAAGCTTTCTTT. Translated: CASSNSPMNTEAFF.

This clone was seen a single time. V is TRBV30 and J is TRBJ1-6, with a possible D match to TRBD1 (5 bases). CDR3 length: 13 residues. Germline CDR1 reads GTSNPN; CDR2 reads SVGIG (reference sequence). V lost 1 base, J lost 9 bases, and 10 bases lay in between. The CDR3 nucleotides read TGTGCCTGGAGTGGCCGGGGGGGTTCACCCCTCCACTTT. Its translation is CAWSGRGGSPLHF.

V usage is TRBV2 and J usage is TRBJ2-5; D possibly corresponds to TRBD1 (6 bases). Trimming left V 6 bases short and J 5 bases short, with 16 bases between. CDR1 is SNHLY and CDR2 is FYNNEI in the germline V gene. The CDR3 has 14 amino acids. The CDR3 nucleotides read TGTGCCAGCAGGACCGGGTCCGACAGGGAGACCCAGTACTTC. This sequence encodes CASRTGSDRETQYF.